These T cell receptor beta chains were read from a single sample in a study of control samples from healthy donors and cancer patients. Libraries were prepared by immunoSEQ multiplex PCR; TCRdb keeps only in-frame clonotypes and omits some of them. There are some 150,000 clones in the sample; about 91% occur only once, and about 3% lies in the top ten. Sequencing used blood. The receptors were gathered from a man aged 30 to 39 in good health. CDR3s include the opening cysteine and the closing phenylalanine or tryptophan. Fields, in order: V gene, J gene, clone size, D gene, CDR3 protein, CDR3 DNA. The D gene is left open where the match is weak. Where a row states a size, it is once, few, many or the class of an expanded clone; other rows omit it.

V gene: TRBV6-5; J gene: TRBJ2-7; clone size: .; D gene: TRBD2; CDR3 protein: CASSYSSSGSYEQYF; CDR3 DNA: TGTGCCAGCAGTTACTCGTCTAGCGGGTCCTACGAGCAGTACTTC
V gene: TRBV6-5; J gene: TRBJ1-1; clone size: once; D gene: .; CDR3 protein: CASSYGTANTEAFF; CDR3 DNA: TGTGCCAGCAGTTACGGGACGGCGAACACTGAAGCTTTCTTT
V gene: TRBV2; J gene: TRBJ1-1; clone size: .; D gene: TRBD1; CDR3 protein: CASSDRQGPLNTEAFF; CDR3 DNA: TGTGCCAGCAGTGATCGACAGGGACCTCTGAACACTGAAGCTTTCTTT
V gene: TRBV2; J gene: TRBJ1-1; clone size: .; D gene: .; CDR3 protein: CASSQGNYRVGRNTEAFF; CDR3 DNA: TGTGCCAGCAGCCAAGGGAACTACAGGGTCGGTAGGAACACTGAAGCTTTCTTT
V gene: TRBV5-4; J gene: TRBJ1-4; clone size: once; D gene: .; CDR3 protein: CASSLGGPRDEKLFF; CDR3 DNA: TGTGCCAGCAGCTTAGGCGGGCCACGGGATGAAAAACTGTTTTTT
V gene: TRBV11-2; J gene: TRBJ1-3; clone size: .; D gene: .; CDR3 protein: CASRDPIGNTIYF; CDR3 DNA: TGTGCCAGCAGGGACCCAATTGGAAACACCATATATTTT
V gene: TRBV7-9; J gene: TRBJ2-3; clone size: .; D gene: TRBD2; CDR3 protein: CASSLRGLALDTQYF; CDR3 DNA: TGTGCCAGCAGCCTACGAGGACTAGCGCTAGATACGCAGTATTTT
V gene: TRBV11-2; J gene: TRBJ1-2; clone size: .; D gene: .; CDR3 protein: CASSLAGGLGYGYTF; CDR3 DNA: TGTGCCAGCAGCTTAGCTGGGGGTCTGGGGTATGGCTACACCTTC
V gene: TRBV6-1; J gene: TRBJ1-2; clone size: few; D gene: .; CDR3 protein: CASSEGPYRGGYTF; CDR3 DNA: TGTGCCAGCAGTGAGGGACCTTATCGCGGCGGCTACACCTTC
V gene: TRBV27; J gene: TRBJ1-4; clone size: once; D gene: .; CDR3 protein: CASKPGAGEKLFF; CDR3 DNA: TGTGCCAGCAAGCCGGGGGCTGGGGAAAAACTGTTTTTT
V gene: TRBV29-1; J gene: TRBJ2-7; clone size: .; D gene: .; CDR3 protein: CSVGGDYEQYF; CDR3 DNA: TGCAGCGTTGGAGGCGACTACGAGCAGTACTTC
V gene: TRBV6-5; J gene: TRBJ2-7; clone size: .; D gene: TRBD2; CDR3 protein: CASSYALAGREQYF; CDR3 DNA: TGTGCCAGCAGTTATGCTTTAGCGGGCCGCGAGCAGTACTTC
V gene: TRBV5-1; J gene: TRBJ1-1; clone size: once; D gene: .; CDR3 protein: CASSTPMNTEAFF; CDR3 DNA: TGCGCCAGCAGCACACCAATGAACACTGAAGCTTTCTTT
V gene: TRBV7-8; J gene: TRBJ2-7; clone size: .; D gene: TRBD2; CDR3 protein: CASSLTSGPSYEQYF; CDR3 DNA: TGTGCCAGCAGCCTGACTAGCGGCCCTTCCTACGAGCAGTACTTC
V gene: TRBV6-5; J gene: TRBJ2-3; clone size: .; D gene: .; CDR3 protein: CASSGGDRTDTQYF; CDR3 DNA: TGTGCCAGCAGCGGCGGAGACCGCACAGATACGCAGTATTTT
V gene: TRBV4-1; J gene: TRBJ1-6; clone size: few; D gene: .; CDR3 protein: CASSQEGAGTNSPLHF; CDR3 DNA: TGCGCCAGCAGCCAAGAAGGAGCAGGGACAAATTCACCCCTCCACTTT
V gene: TRBV7-3; J gene: TRBJ2-3; clone size: .; D gene: TRBD1; CDR3 protein: CASSPTGTPSTDTQYF; CDR3 DNA: TGTGCCAGCAGCCCGACAGGGACCCCTAGCACAGATACGCAGTATTTT
V gene: TRBV5-1; J gene: TRBJ2-7; clone size: once; D gene: .; CDR3 protein: CASSSGVAVTYEQYF; CDR3 DNA: TGCGCCAGCAGCTCCGGTGTGGCAGTCACCTACGAGCAGTACTTC
V gene: TRBV29-1; J gene: TRBJ2-3; clone size: .; D gene: TRBD2; CDR3 protein: CSVELAGGGGTDTQYF; CDR3 DNA: TGCAGCGTTGAACTAGCGGGGGGCGGGGGCACAGATACGCAGTATTTT
V gene: TRBV12-3/TRBV12-4; J gene: TRBJ2-3; clone size: .; D gene: .; CDR3 protein: CASSLGYTQYF; CDR3 DNA: TGTGCCAGCAGTTTAGGTTATACGCAGTATTTT
V gene: TRBV10-2; J gene: TRBJ1-6; clone size: .; D gene: .; CDR3 protein: CASSDRISPLHF; CDR3 DNA: TGCGCCAGCAGCGACAGGATCTCACCCCTCCACTTT
V gene: TRBV27; J gene: TRBJ1-6; clone size: .; D gene: TRBD1; CDR3 protein: CASRRTGRNSPLHF; CDR3 DNA: TGTGCCAGCAGGCGGACAGGGCGAAATTCACCCCTCCACTTT
V gene: TRBV6-2/TRBV6-3; J gene: TRBJ1-1; clone size: .; D gene: TRBD1; CDR3 protein: CASSSWDRGFSDTEAFF; CDR3 DNA: TGTGCCAGCAGTTCCTGGGACAGGGGGTTTTCGGACACTGAAGCTTTCTTT
V gene: TRBV7-6; J gene: TRBJ2-3; clone size: .; D gene: .; CDR3 protein: CASSPKHGQSTDTQYF; CDR3 DNA: TGTGCCAGCAGCCCAAAGCACGGACAGAGCACAGATACGCAGTATTTT
V gene: TRBV29-1; J gene: TRBJ2-1; clone size: .; D gene: .; CDR3 protein: CSVERAAYNEQFF; CDR3 DNA: TGCAGCGTTGAGAGGGCAGCCTACAATGAGCAGTTCTTC
V gene: TRBV10-3; J gene: TRBJ1-1; clone size: .; D gene: TRBD1; CDR3 protein: CAISESRIGTGGAEAFF; CDR3 DNA: TGTGCCATCAGTGAGTCTCGAATCGGGACAGGGGGGGCTGAAGCTTTCTTT
V gene: TRBV20-1; J gene: TRBJ2-1; clone size: .; D gene: .; CDR3 protein: CSASRGPEQFF; CDR3 DNA: TGCAGTGCAAGCAGGGGCCCTGAGCAGTTCTTC
V gene: TRBV6-5; J gene: TRBJ1-1; clone size: .; D gene: .; CDR3 protein: CASSFAAKAFF; CDR3 DNA: TGTGCCAGCAGTTTCGCAGCGAAAGCTTTCTTT
V gene: TRBV7-2; J gene: TRBJ2-1; clone size: .; D gene: .; CDR3 protein: CASSSGEQFF; CDR3 DNA: TGTGCCAGCAGCTCCGGGGAGCAGTTCTTC
V gene: TRBV24-1; J gene: TRBJ2-3; clone size: .; D gene: TRBD1; CDR3 protein: CATRTGGTDTQYF; CDR3 DNA: TGTGCCACCAGGACAGGGGGCACAGATACGCAGTATTTT
V gene: TRBV5-1; J gene: TRBJ2-1; clone size: .; D gene: .; CDR3 protein: CASSLIGSFYNEQFF; CDR3 DNA: TGCGCCAGCAGCTTAATAGGCAGCTTCTACAATGAGCAGTTCTTC
V gene: TRBV27; J gene: TRBJ2-1; clone size: .; D gene: TRBD2; CDR3 protein: CASSLTSGGHNEQFF; CDR3 DNA: TGTGCCAGCAGTTTGACTAGCGGGGGGCACAATGAGCAGTTCTTC
V gene: TRBV15; J gene: TRBJ1-6; clone size: medium-sized; D gene: TRBD1; CDR3 protein: CATSREQGSSYNSPLHF; CDR3 DNA: TGTGCCACCAGCAGAGAACAGGGGAGCTCCTATAATTCACCCCTCCACTTT
V gene: TRBV4-1; J gene: TRBJ2-7; clone size: few; D gene: TRBD1; CDR3 protein: CASSQAYPGQGNHEQYF; CDR3 DNA: TGCGCCAGCAGCCAAGCCTATCCGGGACAGGGAAACCACGAGCAGTACTTC
V gene: TRBV5-4; J gene: TRBJ2-7; clone size: .; D gene: TRBD2; CDR3 protein: CASSRGGGTSAHEQYF; CDR3 DNA: TGTGCCAGCAGCCGCGGGGGTGGGACTAGCGCCCACGAGCAGTACTTC
V gene: TRBV30; J gene: TRBJ1-3; clone size: .; D gene: .; CDR3 protein: CAWRNSGGGNTIYF; CDR3 DNA: TGTGCCTGGAGAAATTCGGGGGGTGGAAACACCATATATTTT
V gene: TRBV12-3/TRBV12-4; J gene: TRBJ2-1; clone size: .; D gene: .; CDR3 protein: CASSPGRHEQFF; CDR3 DNA: TGTGCCAGCAGTCCGGGGAGGCACGAGCAGTTCTTC
V gene: TRBV5-5; J gene: TRBJ2-7; clone size: .; D gene: TRBD2; CDR3 protein: CASSLASGYEQYF; CDR3 DNA: TGTGCCAGCAGCTTGGCTAGCGGTTACGAGCAGTACTTC
V gene: TRBV6-5; J gene: TRBJ2-1; clone size: .; D gene: .; CDR3 protein: CASRPSRSSYNEQFF; CDR3 DNA: TGTGCCAGCAGGCCAAGCCGGAGCTCCTACAATGAGCAGTTCTTC
V gene: TRBV4-2; J gene: TRBJ1-1; clone size: .; D gene: .; CDR3 protein: CASSQERMSGEAFF; CDR3 DNA: TGTGCCAGCAGCCAAGAAAGGATGTCAGGTGAAGCTTTCTTT
V gene: TRBV7-6; J gene: TRBJ2-7; clone size: .; D gene: TRBD1; CDR3 protein: CASSLSKGQPSYEQYF; CDR3 DNA: TGTGCCAGCAGCTTATCCAAGGGACAGCCTTCCTACGAGCAGTACTTC
V gene: TRBV3-1/TRBV3-2; J gene: TRBJ2-7; clone size: .; D gene: .; CDR3 protein: CASSIAAPGPYEQYF; CDR3 DNA: TGTGCCAGCAGCATCGCAGCGCCCGGCCCCTACGAGCAGTACTTC
V gene: TRBV6-5; J gene: TRBJ1-3; clone size: once; D gene: .; CDR3 protein: CASRRTGSSGNTIYF; CDR3 DNA: TGTGCCAGCAGGAGGACGGGAAGCTCTGGAAACACCATATATTTT
V gene: TRBV7-9; J gene: TRBJ1-2; clone size: .; D gene: .; CDR3 protein: CASSFPGRLNYGYTF; CDR3 DNA: TGTGCCAGCAGCTTCCCGGGACGGTTGAACTATGGCTACACCTTC